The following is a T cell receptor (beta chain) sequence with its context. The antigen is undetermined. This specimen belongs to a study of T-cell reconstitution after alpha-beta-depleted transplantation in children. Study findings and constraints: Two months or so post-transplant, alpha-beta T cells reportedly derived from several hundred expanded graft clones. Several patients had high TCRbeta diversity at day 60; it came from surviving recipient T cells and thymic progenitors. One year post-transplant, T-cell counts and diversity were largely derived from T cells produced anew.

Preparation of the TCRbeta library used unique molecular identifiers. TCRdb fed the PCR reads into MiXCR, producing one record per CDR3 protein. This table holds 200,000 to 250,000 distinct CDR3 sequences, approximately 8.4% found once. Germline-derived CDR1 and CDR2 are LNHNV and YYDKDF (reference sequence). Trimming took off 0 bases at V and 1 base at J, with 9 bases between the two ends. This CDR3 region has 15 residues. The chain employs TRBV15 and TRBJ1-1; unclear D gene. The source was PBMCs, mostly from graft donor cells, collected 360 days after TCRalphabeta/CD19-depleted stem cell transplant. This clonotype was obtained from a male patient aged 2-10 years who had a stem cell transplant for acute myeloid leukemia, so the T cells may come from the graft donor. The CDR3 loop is CATSRDPDANTEAFF. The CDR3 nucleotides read TGTGCCACCAGCAGAGATCCGGACGCGAACACTGAAGCTTTCTTT.